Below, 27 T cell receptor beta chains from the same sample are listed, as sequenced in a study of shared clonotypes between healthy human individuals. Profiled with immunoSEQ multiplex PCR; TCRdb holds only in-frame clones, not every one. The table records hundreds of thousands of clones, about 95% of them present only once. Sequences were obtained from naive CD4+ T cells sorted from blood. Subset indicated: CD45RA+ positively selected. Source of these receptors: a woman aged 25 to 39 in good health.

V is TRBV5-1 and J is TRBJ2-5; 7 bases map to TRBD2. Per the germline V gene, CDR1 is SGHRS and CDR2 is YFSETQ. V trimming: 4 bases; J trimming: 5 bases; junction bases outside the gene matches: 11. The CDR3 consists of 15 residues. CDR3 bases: TGCGCCAGCAGCGCCCTAGCGGCCGCTCGGGAGACCCAGTACTTC. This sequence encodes CASSALAAARETQYF.

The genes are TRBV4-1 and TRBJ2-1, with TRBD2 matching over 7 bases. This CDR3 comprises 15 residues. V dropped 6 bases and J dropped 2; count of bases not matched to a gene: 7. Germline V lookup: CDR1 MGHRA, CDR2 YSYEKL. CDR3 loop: CASRHSSGAYNEQFF. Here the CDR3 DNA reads TGCGCCAGCAGGCATTCTAGCGGAGCCTACAATGAGCAGTTCTTC.

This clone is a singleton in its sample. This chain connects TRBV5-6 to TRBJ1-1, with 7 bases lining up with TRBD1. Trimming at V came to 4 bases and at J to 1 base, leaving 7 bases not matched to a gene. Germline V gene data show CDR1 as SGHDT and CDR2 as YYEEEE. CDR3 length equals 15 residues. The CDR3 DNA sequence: TGTGCCAGCAGCGCAGGGACAGCCCCGAACACTGAAGCTTTCTTT. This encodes CASSAGTAPNTEAFF. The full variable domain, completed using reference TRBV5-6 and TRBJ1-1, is DAGVTQSPTHLIKTRGQQVTLRCSPKSGHDTVSWYQQALGQGPQFIFQYYEEEERQRGNFPDRFSGHQFPNYSSELNVNALLLGDSALYLCASSAGTAPNTEAFFGQGTRLTVV.

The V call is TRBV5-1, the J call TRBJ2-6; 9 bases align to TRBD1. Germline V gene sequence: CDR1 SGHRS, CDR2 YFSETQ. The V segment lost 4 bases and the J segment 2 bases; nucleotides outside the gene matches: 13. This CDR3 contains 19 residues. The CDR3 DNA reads TGCGCCAGCAGCGATAAAGGACCGGGACAGGGTCCTGGGGCCAACGTCCTGACTTTC. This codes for CASSDKGPGQGPGANVLTF.

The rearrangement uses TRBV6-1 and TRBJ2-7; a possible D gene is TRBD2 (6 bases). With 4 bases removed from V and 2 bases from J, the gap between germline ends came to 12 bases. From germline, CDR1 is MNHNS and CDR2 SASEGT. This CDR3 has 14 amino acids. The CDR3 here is CASSAGGGAYEQYF. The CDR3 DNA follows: TGTGCCAGCAGTGCCGGGGGTGGGGCCTACGAGCAGTACTTC.

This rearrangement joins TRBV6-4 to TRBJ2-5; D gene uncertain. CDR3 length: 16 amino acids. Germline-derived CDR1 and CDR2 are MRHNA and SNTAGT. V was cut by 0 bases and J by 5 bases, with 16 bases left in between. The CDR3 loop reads CASSDSNAGLRETQYF. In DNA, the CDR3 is TGTGCCAGCAGTGACTCGAATGCCGGCCTCCGGGAGACCCAGTACTTC.

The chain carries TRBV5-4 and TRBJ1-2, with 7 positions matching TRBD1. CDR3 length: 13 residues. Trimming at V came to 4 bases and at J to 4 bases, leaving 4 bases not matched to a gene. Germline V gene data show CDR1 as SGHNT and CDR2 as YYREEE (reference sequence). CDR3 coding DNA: TGTGCCAGCAGCCAAAGGGACAGCTATGGCTACACCTTC. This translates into CASSQRDSYGYTF.

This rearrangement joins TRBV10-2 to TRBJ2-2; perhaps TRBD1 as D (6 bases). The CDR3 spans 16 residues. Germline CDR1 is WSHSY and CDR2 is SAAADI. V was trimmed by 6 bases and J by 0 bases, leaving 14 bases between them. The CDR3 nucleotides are TGCGCCAGCAGCCCACAGGGACCGGCGAACACCGGGGAGCTGTTTTTT. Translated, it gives CASSPQGPANTGELFF.

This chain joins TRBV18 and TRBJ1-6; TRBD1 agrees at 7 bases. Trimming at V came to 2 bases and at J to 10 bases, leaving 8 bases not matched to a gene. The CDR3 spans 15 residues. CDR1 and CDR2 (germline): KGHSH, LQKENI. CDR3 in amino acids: CASSPETGSGSPLHF. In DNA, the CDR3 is TGTGCCAGCTCACCAGAGACAGGGTCAGGCTCACCCCTCCACTTT.

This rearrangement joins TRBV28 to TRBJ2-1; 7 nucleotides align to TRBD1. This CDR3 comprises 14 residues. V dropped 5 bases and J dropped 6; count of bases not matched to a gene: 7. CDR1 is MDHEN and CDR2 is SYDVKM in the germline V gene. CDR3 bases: TGTGCCAGCAGTGTACTACAGGGGCGCAATGAGCAGTTCTTC. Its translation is CASSVLQGRNEQFF.

For the CDR3, the DNA is TGTGCCAGCAGTTACTCGTTCAGATACAATGAGCAGTTCTTC. The encoded protein is CASSYSFRYNEQFF. The rearrangement links TRBV6-5 to TRBJ2-1; D is undetermined. V was trimmed by 0 bases and J by 4 bases, leaving 7 bases between them. The length of the CDR3 is 14 residues. CDR1 MNHEY and CDR2 SVGAGI come from the germline V gene.

For the CDR3, the DNA is TGTGCCAGCAGCCGACAGGGGGCTCAGTCACCCCTCCACTTT. It yields the protein CASSRQGAQSPLHF. The V and J genes are TRBV7-9 and TRBJ1-6; 10 nucleotides align to TRBD1. The CDR3 is 14 amino acids. CDR1 and CDR2 (germline): SEHNR, FQNEAQ (reference sequence). V gave up 5 bases and J gave up 10 bases; unmatched junction bases: 5.

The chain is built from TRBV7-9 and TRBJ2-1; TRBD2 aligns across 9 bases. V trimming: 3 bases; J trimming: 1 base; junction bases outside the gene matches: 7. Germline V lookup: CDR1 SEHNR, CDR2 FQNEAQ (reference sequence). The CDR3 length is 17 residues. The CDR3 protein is CASSFILAGESYNEQFF. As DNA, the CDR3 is TGTGCCAGCAGCTTCATTTTAGCGGGAGAATCCTACAATGAGCAGTTCTTC.

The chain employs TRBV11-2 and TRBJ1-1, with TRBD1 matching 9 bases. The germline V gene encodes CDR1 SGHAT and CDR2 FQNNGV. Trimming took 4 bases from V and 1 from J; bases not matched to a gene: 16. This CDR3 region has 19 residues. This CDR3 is CASSSIIGRQGDRNTEAFF. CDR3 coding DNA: TGTGCCAGCAGCTCAATCATCGGACGACAGGGGGATAGGAACACTGAAGCTTTCTTT.

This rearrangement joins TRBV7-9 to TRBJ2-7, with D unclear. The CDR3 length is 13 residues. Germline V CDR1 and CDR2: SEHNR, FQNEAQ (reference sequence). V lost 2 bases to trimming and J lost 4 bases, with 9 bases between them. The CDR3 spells CASSLPSRYEQYF. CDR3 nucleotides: TGTGCCAGCAGCTTACCCTCAAGGTACGAGCAGTACTTC.

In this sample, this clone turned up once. CDR3 region: CASSLTGANEKLFF. In nucleotides, the CDR3 is TGTGCCAGCAGCTTGACAGGGGCTAATGAAAAACTGTTTTTT. This chain links TRBV2 with TRBJ1-4, with 8 bases that match TRBD1. Trimming took 6 bases from V and 3 from J; bases not matched to a gene: 3. This CDR3 is 14 amino acids long. The germline V gene has CDR1 SNHLY and CDR2 FYNNEI.

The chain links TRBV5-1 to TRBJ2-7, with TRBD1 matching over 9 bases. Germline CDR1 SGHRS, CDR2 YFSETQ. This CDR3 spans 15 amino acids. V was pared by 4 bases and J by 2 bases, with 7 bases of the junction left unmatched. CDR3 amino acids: CASSHNRGLTYEQYF. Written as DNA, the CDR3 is TGCGCCAGCAGCCACAACAGGGGGCTAACCTACGAGCAGTACTTC.

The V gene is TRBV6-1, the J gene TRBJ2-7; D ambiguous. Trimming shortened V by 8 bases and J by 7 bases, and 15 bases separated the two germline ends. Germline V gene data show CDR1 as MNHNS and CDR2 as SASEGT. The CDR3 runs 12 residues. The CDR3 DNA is TGTGCCAGCCGCTATTCCAGTGGAGAGCAGTACTTC. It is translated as CASRYSSGEQYF.

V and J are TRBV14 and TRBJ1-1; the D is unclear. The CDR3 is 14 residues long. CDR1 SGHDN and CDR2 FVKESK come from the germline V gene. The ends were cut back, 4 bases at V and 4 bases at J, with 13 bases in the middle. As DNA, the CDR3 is TGTGCCAGCAGCCGAAGACTCGGGAGCACTGAAGCTTTCTTT. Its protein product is CASSRRLGSTEAFF.

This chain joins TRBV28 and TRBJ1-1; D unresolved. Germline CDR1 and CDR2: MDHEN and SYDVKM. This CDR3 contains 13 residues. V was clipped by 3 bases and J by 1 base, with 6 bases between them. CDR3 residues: CASSFVQNTEAFF. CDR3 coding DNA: TGTGCCAGCAGTTTCGTACAGAACACTGAAGCTTTCTTT.

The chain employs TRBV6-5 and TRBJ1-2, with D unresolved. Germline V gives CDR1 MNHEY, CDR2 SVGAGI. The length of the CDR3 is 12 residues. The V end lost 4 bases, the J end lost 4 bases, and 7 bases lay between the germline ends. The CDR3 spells CASSSSRYGYTF. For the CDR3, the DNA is TGTGCCAGCAGTTCTTCCCGCTATGGCTACACCTTC.

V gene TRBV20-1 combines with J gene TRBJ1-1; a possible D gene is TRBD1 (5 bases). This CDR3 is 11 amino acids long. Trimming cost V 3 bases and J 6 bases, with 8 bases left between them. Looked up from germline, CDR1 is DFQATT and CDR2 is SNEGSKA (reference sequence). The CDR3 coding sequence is TGCAGTGCTAGTCACAGGTCTGAAGCTTTCTTT. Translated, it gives CSASHRSEAFF.

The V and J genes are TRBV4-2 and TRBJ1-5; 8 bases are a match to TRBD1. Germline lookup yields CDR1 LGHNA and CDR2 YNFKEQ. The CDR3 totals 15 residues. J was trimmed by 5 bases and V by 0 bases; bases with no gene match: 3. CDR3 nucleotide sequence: TGTGCCAGCAGCCAAGAGTCAGGGGGCCATCAGCCCCAGCATTTT. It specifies CASSQESGGHQPQHF.

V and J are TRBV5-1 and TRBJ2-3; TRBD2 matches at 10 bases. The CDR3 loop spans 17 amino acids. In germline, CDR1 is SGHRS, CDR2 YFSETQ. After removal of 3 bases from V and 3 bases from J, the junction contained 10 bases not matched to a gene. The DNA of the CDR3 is TGCGCCAGCAGCTCCTGGCTAGCGGGAGCCACTACAGATACGCAGTATTTT. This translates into CASSSWLAGATTDTQYF.

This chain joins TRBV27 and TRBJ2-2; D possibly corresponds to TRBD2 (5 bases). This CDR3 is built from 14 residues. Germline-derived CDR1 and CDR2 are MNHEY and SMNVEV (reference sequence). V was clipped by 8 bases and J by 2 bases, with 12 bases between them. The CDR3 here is CASGKDSNTGELFF. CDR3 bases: TGTGCCAGCGGAAAGGACTCAAACACCGGGGAGCTGTTTTTT.

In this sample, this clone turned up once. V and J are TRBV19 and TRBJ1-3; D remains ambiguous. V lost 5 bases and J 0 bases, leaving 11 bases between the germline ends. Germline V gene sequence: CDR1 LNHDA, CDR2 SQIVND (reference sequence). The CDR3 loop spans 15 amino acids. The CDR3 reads CASSQPGFSGNTIYF. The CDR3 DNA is TGTGCCAGTAGTCAACCGGGTTTCTCTGGAAACACCATATATTTT.

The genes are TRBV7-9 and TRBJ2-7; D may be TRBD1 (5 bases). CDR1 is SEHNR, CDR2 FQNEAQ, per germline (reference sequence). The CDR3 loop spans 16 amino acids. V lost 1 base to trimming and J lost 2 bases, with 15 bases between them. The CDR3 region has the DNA TGTGCCAGCAGCTTAGGGGTTGGGCAGGGTCCCTACGAGCAGTACTTC. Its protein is CASSLGVGQGPYEQYF.